The following is a T cell receptor beta chain sequence with its context. Its specificity is unknown. This record comes from a study of response to subunit inactivated influenza vaccine. General study findings and limits: The authors suggested that few new T cells are recruited per seasonal influenza vaccination.

TCRdb reprocessed the RT-PCR reads via MiXCR and lists one record per CDR3 protein. The sample lists around 650,000 distinct CDR3 sequences, about 15% occurring once. Germline-derived CDR1 and CDR2 are WNHNN and SYGVQD (reference sequence). Trimming shortened V by 3 bases and J by 0 bases, and 8 bases separated the two germline ends. This CDR3 comprises 14 residues. This TCR was sampled from a middle-aged man who received an inactivated influenza vaccine. Here the sequenced sample was PBMCs from blood, taken roughly 12 days after vaccination. The chain carries TRBV10-1 and TRBJ2-5; perhaps TRBD1 as D (6 bases). In DNA form, the CDR3 reads TGCGCCAGCAGTGATGGACAGTACCAAGAGACCCAGTACTTC. Its translation: CASSDGQYQETQYF.